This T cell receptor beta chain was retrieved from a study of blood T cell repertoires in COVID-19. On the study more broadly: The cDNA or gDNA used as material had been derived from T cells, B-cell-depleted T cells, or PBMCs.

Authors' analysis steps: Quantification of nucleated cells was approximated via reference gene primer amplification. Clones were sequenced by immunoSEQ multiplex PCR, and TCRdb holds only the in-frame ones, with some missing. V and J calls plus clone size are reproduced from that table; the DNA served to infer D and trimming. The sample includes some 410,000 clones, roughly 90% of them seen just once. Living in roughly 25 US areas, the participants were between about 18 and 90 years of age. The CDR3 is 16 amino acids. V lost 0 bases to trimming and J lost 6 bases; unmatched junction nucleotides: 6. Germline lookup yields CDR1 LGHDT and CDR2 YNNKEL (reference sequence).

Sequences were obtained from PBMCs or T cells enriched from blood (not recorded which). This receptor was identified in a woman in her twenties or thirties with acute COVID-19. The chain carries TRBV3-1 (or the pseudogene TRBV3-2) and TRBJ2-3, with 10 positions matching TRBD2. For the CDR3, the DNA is TGTGCCAGCAGCCAAGAAACTAGCGGGGCCCGGGATACGCAGTATTTT. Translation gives CASSQETSGARDTQYF.